Shown below are 24 T cell receptor beta chains from a single sample sequenced in a study of cytomegalovirus exposure and HLA in healthy donors. Primers: 60 Vbeta forward and 13 Jbeta reverse. Assay: immunoSEQ multiplex PCR; the TCRdb copy retains only in-frame clones and omits some. The data hold some 140,000 clones, with about 74% observed a single time. Specimen: PBMCs. Receptors originate from an older woman in good health and CMV-seronegative.

V gene TRBV5-1 combines with J gene TRBJ2-1, with 12 nucleotides matching TRBD2. The CDR3 has 16 residues. Trimming took 1 base from V and 7 from J; bases not matched to a gene: 6. Germline V CDR1 and CDR2: SGHRS, YFSETQ. The CDR3 DNA sequence: TGCGCCAGCAGCTTGCCCCTAGCGGGGGGGATGAATGAGCAGTTCTTC. Protein product: CASSLPLAGGMNEQFF.

The chain couples TRBV2 to TRBJ1-2; no firm D call. This CDR3 spans 12 amino acids. CDR1 SNHLY and CDR2 FYNNEI come from the germline V gene. The V gene lost 6 bases and the J gene lost 7 bases, with 12 bases spanning the gap. CDR3 sequence reads: CASRGDAGGYTF. Here the CDR3 DNA reads TGTGCCAGCAGGGGCGATGCGGGTGGCTACACCTTC.

This clone turned up a few times. The chain recombines TRBV5-1 with TRBJ2-1; D unclear. The germline V and J ends were trimmed by 4 bases and 6 bases, with 5 bases remaining between them. This CDR3 comprises 11 residues. The germline CDR1 and CDR2 sequences are SGHRS and YFSETQ. In nucleotides, the CDR3 is TGCGCCAGCAGCCTAGGCAATGAGCAGTTCTTC. This sequence encodes CASSLGNEQFF.

V usage is TRBV25-1 and J usage is TRBJ1-1; D is ambiguous. The CDR3 has 12 residues. Trimming took off 6 bases at V and 0 bases at J, with 5 bases between the two ends. Germline V lookup: CDR1 MGHDK, CDR2 SYGVNS. CDR3 sequence reads: CASRGLNTEAFF. CDR3 DNA sequence: TGTGCCAGCAGGGGCCTGAACACTGAAGCTTTCTTT.

The rearrangement joins TRBV6-4 to TRBJ1-1; 8 bases match TRBD1. J lost 1 base, V lost 4 bases, and 5 bases had no gene match. This CDR3 comprises 15 residues. Per the germline V gene, CDR1 is MRHNA and CDR2 is SNTAGT. This CDR3 reads CASSVTGGSNTEAFF. The CDR3 nucleotides read TGTGCCAGCAGTGTCACAGGGGGGTCGAACACTGAAGCTTTCTTT.

This clone was detected once. The chain links TRBV6-5 to TRBJ1-2; TRBD1 agrees at 7 bases. The ends lost 8 bases at V and 2 bases at J; junction bases unmatched: 5. The CDR3 extends over 13 amino acids. Germline CDR1 reads MNHEY; CDR2 reads SVGAGI. The CDR3 nucleotides read TGTGCCAGCCGACAGGGTCCAAACTATGGCTACACCTTC. It translates to CASRQGPNYGYTF.

V gene TRBV9 combines with J gene TRBJ2-1; TRBD2 aligns across 12 bases. CDR3 length equals 15 residues. In germline, CDR1 is SGDLS, CDR2 YYNGEE. The J segment lost 4 bases and the V segment lost 1 base, leaving 0 bases of the junction unmatched. CDR3 residues: CASSVLAGGYNEQFF. The CDR3 DNA follows: TGTGCCAGCAGCGTACTAGCGGGAGGGTACAATGAGCAGTTCTTC.

V is TRBV10-1 and J is TRBJ1-5; TRBD1 might be the D (5 bases). Germline V gives CDR1 WNHNN, CDR2 SYGVQD (reference sequence). The CDR3 length is 15 residues. Trimming stripped 10 bases from V and 7 bases from J, with 23 bases between. CDR3 in DNA: TGCGCCAATTTTGATGGGAAACCCGGGGGGCAGCCCCAGCATTTT. It specifies CANFDGKPGGQPQHF.

The chain employs TRBV6-5 and TRBJ2-7; TRBD1 matches 9 bases. V dropped 2 bases and J dropped 6; count of bases not matched to a gene: 8. There are 15 residues in the CDR3. The germline V gene has CDR1 MNHEY and CDR2 SVGAGI. The chain's CDR3 is CASSYEGTGSSEQYF. The CDR3 DNA reads as TGTGCCAGCAGTTACGAAGGGACAGGGTCGTCCGAGCAGTACTTC.

This sequence joins TRBV28 and TRBJ2-7, with unresolved D. Trimming took 4 bases from V and 2 from J, leaving 3 bases between them. Per the germline V gene, CDR1 is MDHEN and CDR2 is SYDVKM. The CDR3 has 11 residues. CDR3: CASSSPYEQYF. The CDR3 DNA reads TGTGCCAGCAGTTCTCCCTACGAGCAGTACTTC.

This clone showed up just once. This chain connects TRBV11-2 to TRBJ2-1, with TRBD2 matching over 12 bases. Germline V gene data show CDR1 as SGHAT and CDR2 as FQNNGV. CDR3 size: 14 residues. After removal of 4 bases from V and 8 bases from J, the junction contained 3 bases not matched to a gene. CDR3 DNA sequence: TGTGCCAGCAGCTCGACTAGCGGGAGCGATGAGCAGTTCTTC. It encodes CASSSTSGSDEQFF.

The chain links TRBV2 to TRBJ1-6; no definite D call. The CDR3 spans 15 residues. Trimming shortened V by 3 bases and J by 8 bases, and 14 bases separated the two germline ends. The germline CDR1 and CDR2 sequences are SNHLY and FYNNEI. CDR3 protein: CASSDSTRLHSPLHF. The CDR3 DNA reads as TGTGCCAGCAGTGATTCTACCAGACTTCATTCACCCCTCCACTTT.

A few counts support this clone. V usage is TRBV30 and J usage is TRBJ1-5; D is unclear. Trimming left V 1 base short and J 0 bases short, with 7 bases between. The CDR3 loop spans 14 amino acids. Germline CDR1 is GTSNPN and CDR2 is SVGIG (reference sequence). The CDR3 region has the DNA TGTGCCTGGAGTGCGGGGAGTAGCAATCAGCCCCAGCATTTT. It translates to CAWSAGSSNQPQHF.

The chain uses TRBV5-1 and TRBJ2-1, with unresolved D. Trimming cost V 4 bases and J 4 bases, with 12 bases left between them. Germline-derived CDR1 and CDR2 are SGHRS and YFSETQ. This CDR3 comprises 14 residues. The CDR3 nucleotides are TGCGCCAGCAGCACGCCGACACAGTACAATGAGCAGTTCTTC. Protein: CASSTPTQYNEQFF.

The chain recombines TRBV5-1 with TRBJ1-1; D unresolved. Trimming pared 0 bases from V and 0 bases from J, leaving 9 bases between. The CDR3 runs 15 residues. The germline gives CDR1 SGHRS, CDR2 YFSETQ. The DNA of the CDR3 is TGCGCCAGCAGCTTGGTCGCAGGTCTGAACACTGAAGCTTTCTTT. Residues: CASSLVAGLNTEAFF.

The V and J genes are TRBV5-1 and TRBJ2-5; TRBD2 agrees at 15 bases. The CDR3 consists of 16 residues. J was trimmed by 4 bases and V by 3 bases; bases with no gene match: 4. Germline CDR1 is SGHRS and CDR2 is YFSETQ. As DNA, the CDR3 is TGCGCCAGCAGCTCTGGACTAGCGGGGGGGGCAGAGACCCAGTACTTC. This gives the protein CASSSGLAGGAETQYF. Filled out from reference TRBV5-1 and TRBJ2-5, the complete variable domain reads KAGVTQTPRYLIKTRGQQVTLSCSPISGHRSVSWYQQTPGQGLQFLFEYFSETQRNKGNFPGRFSGRQFSNSRSEMNVSTLELGDSALYLCASSSGLAGGAETQYFGPGTRLLVL.

The chain couples TRBV5-1 to TRBJ2-1; 15 positions agree with TRBD2. Germline V CDR1 and CDR2: SGHRS, YFSETQ. Trimming at V came to 0 bases and at J to 0 bases, leaving 7 bases not matched to a gene. This CDR3 has 20 residues. The chain's CDR3 is CASSLEGTSGGPSSYNEQFF. CDR3 nucleotides: TGCGCCAGCAGCTTGGAGGGGACTAGCGGGGGGCCGAGCTCCTACAATGAGCAGTTCTTC.

The chain recombines TRBV28 with TRBJ1-2, with D perhaps matching TRBD1 (6 bases). Trimming left V 7 bases short and J 3 bases short, with 12 bases between. Germline CDR1 MDHEN, CDR2 SYDVKM. The CDR3 extends over 13 amino acids. The CDR3 nucleotides read TGTGCCAGCAATCAGGGGCTTGACTATGGCTACACCTTC. Residues: CASNQGLDYGYTF.

The chain couples TRBV4-1 to TRBJ2-7, with 12 bases identical to TRBD2. The length of the CDR3 is 16 residues. In germline, CDR1 is MGHRA, CDR2 YSYEKL. Losses at the gene ends were 2 bases for V and 3 bases for J; bases not matched to a gene: 5. DNA of the CDR3: TGCGCCAGCAGCCAACCGACTAGCGGGAGTGTCTACGAGCAGTACTTC. This codes for CASSQPTSGSVYEQYF.

A note on this clone: This specimen includes other DNA sequences encoding the same CDR3. This chain links TRBV28 with TRBJ1-2; D unresolved. Looked up from germline, CDR1 is MDHEN and CDR2 is SYDVKM. Trimming removed 2 bases at V and 2 bases at J, with 9 bases between. This CDR3 region has 14 residues. The CDR3 here is CASSLGQANYGYTF. The CDR3, as DNA: TGTGCCAGCAGTTTAGGGCAGGCCAACTATGGCTACACCTTC.

The chain links TRBV19 to TRBJ1-2; TRBD1 might be the D (5 bases). Trimming removed 11 bases from V and 5 bases from J, with 21 bases in between. Germline V gene sequence: CDR1 LNHDA, CDR2 SQIVND (reference sequence). The length of the CDR3 is 14 residues. The CDR3 DNA sequence: TGTGCCGTGTTGCCGGACAAGGGTGAATATGGCTACACCTTC. Translation: CAVLPDKGEYGYTF.

DNA for the CDR3: TGTGCCAGCAGTTCCTCCGAACAGGGGGGTAGAAGCGGCTACACCTTC. Its protein is CASSSSEQGGRSGYTF. The rearrangement joins TRBV6-6 to TRBJ1-2, with TRBD1 identical over 8 bases. This CDR3 region has 16 residues. Trimming at V came to 4 bases and at J to 8 bases, leaving 15 bases not matched to a gene. Germline V CDR1 and CDR2: MNHNY, SVGAGI (reference sequence).

The genes are TRBV1 and TRBJ2-3; the table assigns TRBD1, which was not confirmed against the DNA. TRBV1 is a documented pseudogene. The CDR3 spans 16 residues. CDR3 protein: CTSPEDWTDGADTQYF. CDR3 nucleotides: TGCACCAGCCCCGAAGACTGGACAGATGGTGCAGATACGCAGTATTTT.

This chain connects TRBV30 to TRBJ2-4, with TRBD2 matching 9 bases. Losses at the gene ends were 4 bases for V and 3 bases for J; bases not matched to a gene: 7. Per the germline V gene, CDR1 is GTSNPN and CDR2 is SVGIG (reference sequence). The CDR3 runs 15 residues. The CDR3 coding sequence is TGTGCCTGGAAGGGCGGGGGGGAGGGCAAAAACATTCAGTACTTC. Translating it yields CAWKGGGEGKNIQYF. The whole variable domain, remainder taken from reference TRBV30 and TRBJ2-4, is SQTIHQWPATLVQPVGSPLSLECTVEGTSNPNLYWYRQAAGRGLQLLFYSVGIGQISSEVPQNLSASRPQDRQFILSSKKLLLSDSGFYLCAWKGGGEGKNIQYFGAGTRLSVL.